One TCR beta chain is described in this entry. The source of the sample is a study of blood T cell repertoires in COVID-19. Trimming took 6 bases from V and 2 from J; bases not matched to a gene: 4. The length of the CDR3 is 14 residues. Germline CDR1 reads SGHAT; CDR2 reads FQNNGV. Authors' processing steps: Reference gene primer amplification in the assay estimated nucleated cell counts. Only in-frame clones appear in the TCRdb table, and some are missing; sequencing was by immunoSEQ multiplex PCR. Clone size and V and J calls were adopted from that table, with D and trimming inferred from the DNA. In the table there are approximately 240,000 clones, approximately 86% of which are singletons.

The receptor's source is a human donor in a cohort sampled during active COVID-19. Material: peripheral blood. The chain joins TRBV11-2 to TRBJ2-3, with 8 bases aligning to TRBD2. CDR3 amino acids: CASRVSGVTDTQYF. CDR3 bases: TGTGCCAGCAGGGTTAGCGGGGTCACAGATACGCAGTATTTT.